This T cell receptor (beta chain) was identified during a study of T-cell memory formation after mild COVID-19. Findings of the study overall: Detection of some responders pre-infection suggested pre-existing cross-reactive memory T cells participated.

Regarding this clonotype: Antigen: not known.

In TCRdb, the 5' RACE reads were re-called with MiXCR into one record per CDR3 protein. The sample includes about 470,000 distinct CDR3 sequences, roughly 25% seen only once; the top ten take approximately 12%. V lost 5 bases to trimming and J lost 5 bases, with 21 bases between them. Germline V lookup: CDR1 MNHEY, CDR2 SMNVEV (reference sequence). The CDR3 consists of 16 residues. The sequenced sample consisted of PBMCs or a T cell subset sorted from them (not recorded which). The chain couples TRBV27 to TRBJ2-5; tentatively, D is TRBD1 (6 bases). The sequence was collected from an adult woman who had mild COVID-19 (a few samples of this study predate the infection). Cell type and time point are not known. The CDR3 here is CASSTVASSRGETQYF. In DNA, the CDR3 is TGTGCCAGCAGTACCGTCGCATCCTCTAGGGGGGAGACCCAGTACTTC.